Shown below are 6 T cell receptor beta chains from a single sample sequenced in a study of OX40 agonist ivuxolimab in advanced cancers. Some clones are missing from TCRdb's copy, which holds only in-frame ones; the method was immunoSEQ multiplex PCR. The table has about 62,000 clones, about 88% seen once. Sequenced here: CD4+ or CD8+ T cells sorted from blood, sampled in a trial of the OX40 agonist ivuxolimab. All receptors derive from an adult with an advanced solid tumor such as melanoma, head and neck, liver or kidney cancer.

The chain employs TRBV6-1 and TRBJ1-1, with D unclear. From germline, CDR1 is MNHNS and CDR2 SASEGT. The ends were cut back, 7 bases at V and 1 base at J, with 10 bases in the middle. The CDR3 length is 13 residues. The CDR3 here is CASKGRTNTEAFF. The CDR3 nucleotides are TGTGCCAGCAAAGGGCGGACGAACACTGAAGCTTTCTTT.

V is TRBV11-1 and J is TRBJ2-7, with D uncertain. Trimming pared 6 bases from V and 1 base from J, leaving 16 bases between. The CDR3 contains 15 residues. Germline loops: CDR1 SGHAT, CDR2 FQDESV (reference sequence). CDR3 in amino acids: CASSTTIQTSYEQYF. The DNA for the CDR3 is TGTGCCAGCAGTACGACCATTCAGACGTCCTACGAGCAGTACTTC. The full variable domain, its missing parts supplied by reference TRBV11-1 and TRBJ2-7, is EAEVAQSPRYKITEKSQAVAFWCDPISGHATLYWYRQILGQGPELLVQFQDESVVDDSQLPKDRFSAERLKGVDSTLKIQPAELGDSAMYLCASSTTIQTSYEQYFGPGTRLTVT.

The chain employs TRBV7-9 and TRBJ2-1; TRBD1 agrees at 9 bases. The ends lost 5 bases at V and 3 bases at J; junction bases unmatched: 5. Germline loops: CDR1 SEHNR, CDR2 FQNEAQ (reference sequence). The CDR3 is made up of 15 amino acids. CDR3 residues: CASSQDRGDYNEQFF. The CDR3 bases are TGTGCCAGCAGCCAGGACAGGGGCGACTACAATGAGCAGTTCTTC.

This chain connects TRBV7-2 to TRBJ2-5; 9 nucleotides agree with TRBD2. Germline values: CDR1 SGHTA, CDR2 FQGNSA. The CDR3 is made up of 18 amino acids. V lost 5 bases, J lost 5 bases, and 18 bases stayed unmatched. CDR3 coding DNA: TGTGCCAGCAGCCCTCGTGGCGTTTTAGCGGGAGTGGTGGAGACCCAGTACTTC. Its translation: CASSPRGVLAGVVETQYF. Based on the CDR3 plus reference TRBV7-2 and TRBJ2-5, the full variable domain is GAGVSQSPSNKVTEKGKDVELRCDPISGHTALYWYRQSLGQGLEFLIYFQGNSAPDKSGLPSDRFSAERTGGSVSTLTIQRTQQEDSAVYLCASSPRGVLAGVVETQYFGPGTRLLVL.

The chain is built from TRBV6-5 and TRBJ1-2, with D possibly being TRBD1 (5 bases). Germline loops: CDR1 MNHEY, CDR2 SVGAGI. The length of the CDR3 is 15 residues. V was cut by 5 bases and J by 3 bases, with 16 bases left in between. The CDR3 region is CASSPRVGTYYGYTF. For the CDR3, the DNA is TGTGCCAGCAGTCCCCGGGTCGGGACTTACTATGGCTACACCTTC.

This clone was detected once. The chain combines TRBV20-1 with TRBJ2-1, with D uncertain. The CDR3 has 11 residues. Trimming shortened V by 0 bases and J by 13 bases, and 10 bases separated the two germline ends. Looked up from germline, CDR1 is DFQATT and CDR2 is SNEGSKA (reference sequence). The CDR3 is CSARDQSDQFF. Written as DNA, the CDR3 is TGCAGTGCTAGAGATCAAAGCGATCAGTTCTTC.